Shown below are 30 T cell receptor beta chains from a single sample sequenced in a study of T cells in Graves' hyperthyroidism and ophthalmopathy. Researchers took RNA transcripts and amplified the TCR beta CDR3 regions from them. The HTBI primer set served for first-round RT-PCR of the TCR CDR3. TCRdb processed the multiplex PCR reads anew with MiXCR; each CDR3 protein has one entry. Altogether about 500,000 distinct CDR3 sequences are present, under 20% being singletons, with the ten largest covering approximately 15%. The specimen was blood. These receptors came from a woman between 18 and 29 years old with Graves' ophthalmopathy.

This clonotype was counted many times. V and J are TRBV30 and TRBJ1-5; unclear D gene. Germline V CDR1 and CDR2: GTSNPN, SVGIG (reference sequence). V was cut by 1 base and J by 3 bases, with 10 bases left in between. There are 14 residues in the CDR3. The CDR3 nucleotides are TGTGCCTGGAGTGGCCAGACTCTCAATCAGCCCCAGCATTTT. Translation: CAWSGQTLNQPQHF.

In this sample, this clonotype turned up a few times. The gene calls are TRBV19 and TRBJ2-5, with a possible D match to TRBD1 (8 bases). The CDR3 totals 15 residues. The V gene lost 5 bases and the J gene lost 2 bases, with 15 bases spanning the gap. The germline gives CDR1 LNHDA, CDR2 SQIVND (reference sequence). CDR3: CASSSRGTGQETQYF. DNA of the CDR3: TGTGCCAGTAGTTCGCGGGGGACAGGACAAGAGACCCAGTACTTC.

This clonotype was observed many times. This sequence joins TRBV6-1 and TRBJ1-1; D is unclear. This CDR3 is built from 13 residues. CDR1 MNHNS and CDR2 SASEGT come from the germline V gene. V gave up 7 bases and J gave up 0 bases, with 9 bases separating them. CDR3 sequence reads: CASTYSMNTEAFF. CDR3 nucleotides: TGTGCCAGCACGTACAGTATGAACACTGAAGCTTTCTTT.

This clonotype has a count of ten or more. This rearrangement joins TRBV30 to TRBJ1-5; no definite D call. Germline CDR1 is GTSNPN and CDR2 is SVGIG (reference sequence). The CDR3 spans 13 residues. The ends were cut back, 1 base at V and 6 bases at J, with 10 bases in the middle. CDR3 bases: TGTGCCTGGAGTGCAAGGGTGCGTCAGCCCCAGCATTTT. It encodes CAWSARVRQPQHF. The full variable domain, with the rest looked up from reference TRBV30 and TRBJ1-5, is SQTIHQWPATLVQPVGSPLSLECTVEGTSNPNLYWYRQAAGRGLQLLFYSVGIGQISSEVPQNLSASRPQDRQFILSSKKLLLSDSGFYLCAWSARVRQPQHFGDGTRLSIL.

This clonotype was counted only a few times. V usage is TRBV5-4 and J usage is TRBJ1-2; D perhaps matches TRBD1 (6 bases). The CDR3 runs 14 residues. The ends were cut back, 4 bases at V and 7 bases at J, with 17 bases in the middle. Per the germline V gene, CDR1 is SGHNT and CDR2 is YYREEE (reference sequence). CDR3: CASSVHRDLGGYTF. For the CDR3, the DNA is TGTGCCAGCAGCGTCCACAGGGACCTAGGTGGCTACACCTTC.

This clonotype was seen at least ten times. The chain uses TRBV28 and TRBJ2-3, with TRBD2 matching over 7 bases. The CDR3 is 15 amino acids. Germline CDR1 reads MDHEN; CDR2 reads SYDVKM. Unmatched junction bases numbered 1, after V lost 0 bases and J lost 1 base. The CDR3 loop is CASSLWTSRTDTQYF. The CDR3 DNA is TGTGCCAGCAGTTTATGGACTAGCCGCACAGATACGCAGTATTTT.

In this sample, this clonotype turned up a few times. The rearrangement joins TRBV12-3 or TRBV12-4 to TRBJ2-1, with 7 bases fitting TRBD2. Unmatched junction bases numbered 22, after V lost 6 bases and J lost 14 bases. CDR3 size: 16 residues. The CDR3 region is CASSLSGLAERLRKFF. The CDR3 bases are TGTGCCAGCAGCCTTTCTGGTCTAGCGGAGAGGTTAAGGAAGTTCTTC.

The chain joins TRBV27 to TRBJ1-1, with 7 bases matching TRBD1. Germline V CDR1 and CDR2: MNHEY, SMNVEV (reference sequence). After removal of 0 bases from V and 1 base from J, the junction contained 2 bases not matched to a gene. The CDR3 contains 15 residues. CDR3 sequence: CASSLSNRGNTEAFF. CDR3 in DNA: TGTGCCAGCAGTTTATCGAACAGGGGGAACACTGAAGCTTTCTTT.

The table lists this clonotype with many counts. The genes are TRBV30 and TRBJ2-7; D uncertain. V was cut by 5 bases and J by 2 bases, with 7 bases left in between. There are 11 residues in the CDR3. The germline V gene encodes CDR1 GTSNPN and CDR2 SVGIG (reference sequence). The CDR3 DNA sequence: TGTGCCTGGGTGAATACCTACGAGCAGTACTTC. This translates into CAWVNTYEQYF. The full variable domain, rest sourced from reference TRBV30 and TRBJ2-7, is SQTIHQWPATLVQPVGSPLSLECTVEGTSNPNLYWYRQAAGRGLQLLFYSVGIGQISSEVPQNLSASRPQDRQFILSSKKLLLSDSGFYLCAWVNTYEQYFGPGTRLTVT.

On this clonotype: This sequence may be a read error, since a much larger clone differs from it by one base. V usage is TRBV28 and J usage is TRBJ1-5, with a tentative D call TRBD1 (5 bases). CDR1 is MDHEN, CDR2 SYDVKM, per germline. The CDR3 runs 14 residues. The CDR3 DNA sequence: TGTGCCAGCAGTCCAGGGTCAGGGAAGGAGCCCCAGCGTTTT. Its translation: CASSPGSGKEPQRF.

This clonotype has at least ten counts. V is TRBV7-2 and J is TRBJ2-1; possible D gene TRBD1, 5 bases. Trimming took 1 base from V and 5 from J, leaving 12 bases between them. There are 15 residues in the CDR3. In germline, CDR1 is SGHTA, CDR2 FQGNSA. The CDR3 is CASSLGSARDNEQFF. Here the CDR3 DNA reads TGTGCCAGCAGCTTAGGGTCCGCCAGGGACAATGAGCAGTTCTTC.

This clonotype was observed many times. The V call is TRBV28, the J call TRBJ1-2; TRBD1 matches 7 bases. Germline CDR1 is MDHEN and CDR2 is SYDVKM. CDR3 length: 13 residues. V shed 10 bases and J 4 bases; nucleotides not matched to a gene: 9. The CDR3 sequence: CATSLTGPYGYTF. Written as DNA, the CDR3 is TGTGCCACCTCCTTGACAGGGCCCTATGGCTACACCTTC.

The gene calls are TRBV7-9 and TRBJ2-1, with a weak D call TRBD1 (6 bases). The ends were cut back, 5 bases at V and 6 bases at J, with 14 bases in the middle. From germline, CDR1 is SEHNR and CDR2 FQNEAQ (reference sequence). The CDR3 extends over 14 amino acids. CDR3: CASSPGVWGNEQFF. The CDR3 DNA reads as TGTGCCAGCAGCCCAGGGGTTTGGGGCAATGAGCAGTTCTTC.

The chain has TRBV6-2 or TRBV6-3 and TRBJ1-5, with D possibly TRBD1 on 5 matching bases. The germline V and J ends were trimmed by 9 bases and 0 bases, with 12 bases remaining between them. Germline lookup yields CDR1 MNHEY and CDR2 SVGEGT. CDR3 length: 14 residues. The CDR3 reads CASRQIDSNQPQHF. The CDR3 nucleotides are TGTGCCAGTCGACAGATTGATAGCAATCAGCCCCAGCATTTT.

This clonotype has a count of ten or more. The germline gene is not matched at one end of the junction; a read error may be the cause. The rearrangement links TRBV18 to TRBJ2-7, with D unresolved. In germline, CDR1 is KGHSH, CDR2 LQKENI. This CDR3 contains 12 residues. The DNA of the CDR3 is TGTGCCAGCTCACCACGGGAATACGGGCAGTACTTC. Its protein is CASSPREYGQYF.

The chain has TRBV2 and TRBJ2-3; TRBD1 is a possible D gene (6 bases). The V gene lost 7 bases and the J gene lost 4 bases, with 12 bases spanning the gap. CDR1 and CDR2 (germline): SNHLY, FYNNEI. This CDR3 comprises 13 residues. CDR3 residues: CASISRGPDTQYF. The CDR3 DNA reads TGTGCCAGCATTAGCAGGGGCCCAGATACGCAGTATTTT.

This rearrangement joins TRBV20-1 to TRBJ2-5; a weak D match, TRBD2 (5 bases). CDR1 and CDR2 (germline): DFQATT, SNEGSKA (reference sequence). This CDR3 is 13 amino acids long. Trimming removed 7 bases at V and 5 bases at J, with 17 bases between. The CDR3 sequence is CSGMDFLRETQYF. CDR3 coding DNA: TGCAGTGGGATGGACTTCCTACGGGAGACCCAGTACTTC.

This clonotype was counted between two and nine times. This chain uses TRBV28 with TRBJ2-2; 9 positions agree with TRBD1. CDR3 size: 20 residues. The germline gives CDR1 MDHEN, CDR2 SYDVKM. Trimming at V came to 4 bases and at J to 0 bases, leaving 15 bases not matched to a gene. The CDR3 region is CASSWSRDRDGPTNTGELFF. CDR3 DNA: TGTGCCAGCAGTTGGAGCCGGGACAGGGATGGCCCTACGAACACCGGGGAGCTGTTTTTT. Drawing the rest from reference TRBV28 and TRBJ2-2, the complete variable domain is DVKVTQSSRYLVKRTGEKVFLECVQDMDHENMFWYRQDPGLGLRLIYFSYDVKMKEKGDIPEGYSVSREKKERFSLILESASTNQTSMYLCASSWSRDRDGPTNTGELFFGEGSRLTVL.

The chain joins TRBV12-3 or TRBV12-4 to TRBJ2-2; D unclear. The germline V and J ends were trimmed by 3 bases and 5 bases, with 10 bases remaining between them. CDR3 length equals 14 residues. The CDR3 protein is CASSFAVRTGELFF. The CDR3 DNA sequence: TGTGCCAGCAGTTTCGCAGTCAGGACCGGGGAGCTGTTTTTT.

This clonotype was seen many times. The CDR3, as DNA: TGTGCCAGCAGCTTACGGGCTAGCTGGCCAACTCCAGAGACCCAGTACTTC. This codes for CASSLRASWPTPETQYF. The chain carries TRBV5-5 and TRBJ2-5, with D possibly matching TRBD2 (5 bases). Trimming pared 2 bases from V and 4 bases from J, leaving 21 bases between. This CDR3 has 17 residues. Looked up from germline, CDR1 is SGHKS and CDR2 is YYEKEE (reference sequence).

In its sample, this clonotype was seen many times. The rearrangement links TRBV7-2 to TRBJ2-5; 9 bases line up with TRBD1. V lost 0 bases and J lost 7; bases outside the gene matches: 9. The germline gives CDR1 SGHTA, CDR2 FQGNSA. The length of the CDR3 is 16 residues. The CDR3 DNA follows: TGTGCCAGCAGCTTAGCCCCGGGACAGGGTAGGGCGACCCAGTACTTC. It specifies CASSLAPGQGRATQYF. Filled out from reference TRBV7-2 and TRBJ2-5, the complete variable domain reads GAGVSQSPSNKVTEKGKDVELRCDPISGHTALYWYRQSLGQGLEFLIYFQGNSAPDKSGLPSDRFSAERTGGSVSTLTIQRTQQEDSAVYLCASSLAPGQGRATQYFGPGTRLLVL.

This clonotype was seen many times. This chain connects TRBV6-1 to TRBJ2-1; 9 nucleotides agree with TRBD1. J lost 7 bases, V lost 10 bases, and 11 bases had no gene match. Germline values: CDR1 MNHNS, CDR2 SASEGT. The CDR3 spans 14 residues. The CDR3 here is CATPRGQGKNEQFF. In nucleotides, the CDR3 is TGTGCCACCCCCAGGGGACAGGGTAAAAATGAGCAGTTCTTC.

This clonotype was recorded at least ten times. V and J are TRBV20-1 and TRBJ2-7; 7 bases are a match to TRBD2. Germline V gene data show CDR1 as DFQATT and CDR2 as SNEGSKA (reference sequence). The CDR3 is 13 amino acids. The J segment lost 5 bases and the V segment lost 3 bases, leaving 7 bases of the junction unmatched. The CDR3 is CSASSGRIHEQYF. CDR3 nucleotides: TGCAGTGCTAGCTCCGGGAGGATCCACGAGCAGTACTTC.

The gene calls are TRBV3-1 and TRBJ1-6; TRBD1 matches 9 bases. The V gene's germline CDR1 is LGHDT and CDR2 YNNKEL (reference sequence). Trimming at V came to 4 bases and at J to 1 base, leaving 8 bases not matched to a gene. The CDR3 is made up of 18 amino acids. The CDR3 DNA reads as TGTGCCAGCAGCCCCGAGGACAGGGGAAGGTCCTATAATTCACCCCTCCACTTT. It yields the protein CASSPEDRGRSYNSPLHF.

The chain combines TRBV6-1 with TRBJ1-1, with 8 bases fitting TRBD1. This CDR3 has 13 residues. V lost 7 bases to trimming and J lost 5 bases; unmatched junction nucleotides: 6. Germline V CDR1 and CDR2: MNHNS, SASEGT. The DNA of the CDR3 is TGTGCCAGCACCGACAGGGGAGGGACTGAAGCTTTCTTT. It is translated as CASTDRGGTEAFF.

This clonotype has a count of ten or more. CDR3 protein: CASSFPGGTYGYTF. CDR3 coding DNA: TGTGCCAGCAGCTTTCCAGGGGGGACCTATGGCTACACCTTC. J is TRBJ1-2 and V is TRBV5-8; 7 nucleotides line up with TRBD1. Trimming removed 2 bases from V and 4 bases from J; junction bases left unmatched: 5. CDR3 length: 14 residues. Per germline, CDR1 SGHTS and CDR2 YDEGEE.

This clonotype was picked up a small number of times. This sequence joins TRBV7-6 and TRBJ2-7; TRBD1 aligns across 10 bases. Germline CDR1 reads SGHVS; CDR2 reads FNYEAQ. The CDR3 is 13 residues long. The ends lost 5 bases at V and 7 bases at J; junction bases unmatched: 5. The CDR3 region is CASSAGTGEEQYF. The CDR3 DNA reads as TGTGCCAGCAGCGCGGGGACAGGGGAAGAGCAGTACTTC.

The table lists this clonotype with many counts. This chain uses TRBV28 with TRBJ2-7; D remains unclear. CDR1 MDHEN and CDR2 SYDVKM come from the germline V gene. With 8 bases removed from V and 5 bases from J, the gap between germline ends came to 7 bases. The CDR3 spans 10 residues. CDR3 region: CASGQDEQYF. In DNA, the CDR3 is TGTGCCAGCGGTCAGGACGAGCAGTACTTC.

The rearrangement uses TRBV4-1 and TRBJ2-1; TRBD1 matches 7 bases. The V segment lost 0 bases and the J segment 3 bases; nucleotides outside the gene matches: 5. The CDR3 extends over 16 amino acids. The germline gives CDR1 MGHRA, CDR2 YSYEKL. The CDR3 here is CASSQEWGQLYNEQFF. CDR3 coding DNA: TGCGCCAGCAGCCAAGAGTGGGGACAGCTCTACAATGAGCAGTTCTTC.

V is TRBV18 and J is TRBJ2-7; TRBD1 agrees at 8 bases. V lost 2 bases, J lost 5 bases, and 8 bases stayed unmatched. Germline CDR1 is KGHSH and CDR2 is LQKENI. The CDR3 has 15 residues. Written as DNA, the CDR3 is TGTGCCAGCTCACCAAGGGGCAGGGGGCAACACGAGCAGTACTTC. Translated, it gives CASSPRGRGQHEQYF.